This T cell receptor beta chain was observed in a study of blood T cell repertoires in COVID-19 (dated by TCRdb to 2019 to 2021). Broadly, across the study: Samples from collaborators originated in the United States, Italy and Spain and spanned both the acute and convalescent phases of COVID-19. The prospective study material was composed of cDNA or gDNA derived from T cells, B-cell-depleted T cells, or PBMCs. Subjects who had been exposed to COVID-19, were actively infected with it, or had recovered from it provided the deeply sampled blood TCRbeta repertoires that made up the dataset. The repertoires were released in a freely available public database meant as a resource for research on the immune response to SARS-CoV-2. Samples came from the ongoing ImmuneRACE study (first 160 participants) plus 1,254 subjects from 6 global collaborators. Nearly every sample came with metadata listing a de-identified subject ID, COVID-19 status, age in years and sex. Where available, HLA class I and class II types were obtained from metadata supplied by the sample provider rather than from assay-based typing.

This clone came up once. Its binding antigen is unknown. No much larger clone exists at a distance of one base, and base qualities are not known. TCRbeta CDR3 regions were amplified from genomic DNA by means of the immunoSEQ Assay, a bias-controlled multiplex PCR. The authors' pipeline ran thus. The number of nucleated cells in each sample was estimated by amplification of reference gene primers within the assay. To quantify the absolute abundance of each unique TCRbeta CDR3 rearrangement, sequence reads were collapsed and filtered. For each sample, productive Simpson clonality was calculated by taking the square root of Simpson's diversity index across productive rearrangements. TCRdb re-hosts the immuneACCESS table, in-frame sequences only. Its copies lack some clones; in the studies checked, an unresolved V gene accounts for under half of them, and the cause for the rest is not known. V and J calls plus clone size are reproduced from that table; the DNA served to infer D and trimming. Counted in this sample were about 210,000 clones; 90% to 95% of them appeared once. Clones ranked in the top ten supply around 1.2% of the sample.

CDR1 and CDR2, looked up from the germline V gene, are MNHNS and SASEGT. The junction carries 11 bases between V and J, which are trimmed by 1 base and 7 bases respectively. The CDR3 holds 13 amino acids from the cysteine to the phenylalanine. Only the CDR3 part of the read is kept: 39 bases, read in frame from the first base. The study at large found these results: How much clinical and demographic metadata was included differed by source and by participant, and the metadata was provided uncurated.

Collaborating institutions collected whole blood in K2EDTA tubes following their own protocols. For TCRbeta analysis, collaborators shipped samples in one of three forms: frozen whole blood, isolated PBMCs, or DNA extracted from either of those sample types. The sample taken for sequencing was peripheral blood. This clonotype was sampled from a man under 40 with acute or convalescent COVID-19. The V gene is TRBV6-1 and the J gene is TRBJ2-7; the D segment could be TRBD1, given 5 matching bases. The base sequence is TGTGCCAGCAGTGAAGTACCAGGGTGGGAGCAGTACTTC. Its coded protein is CASSEVPGWEQYF.